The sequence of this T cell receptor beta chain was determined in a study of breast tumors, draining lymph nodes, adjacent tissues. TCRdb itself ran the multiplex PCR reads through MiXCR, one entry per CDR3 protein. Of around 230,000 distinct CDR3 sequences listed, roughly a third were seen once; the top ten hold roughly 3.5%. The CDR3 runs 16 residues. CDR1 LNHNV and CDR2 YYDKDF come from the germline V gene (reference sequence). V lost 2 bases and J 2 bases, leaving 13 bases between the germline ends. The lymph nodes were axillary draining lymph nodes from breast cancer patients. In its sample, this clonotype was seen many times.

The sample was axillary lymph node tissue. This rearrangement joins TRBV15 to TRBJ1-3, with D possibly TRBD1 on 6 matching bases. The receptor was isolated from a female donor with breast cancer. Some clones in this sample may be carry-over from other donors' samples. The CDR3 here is CATSRSQGPTGNTIYF. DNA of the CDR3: TGTGCCACCAGCAGAAGTCAGGGGCCAACTGGAAACACCATATATTTT.